This TCR beta chain appears in the sequencing data of a study of T cell repertoires in cytomegalovirus infection. Study background: Matching HLA type, along with CMV infection, was indicated by public TCR beta signatures.

On this clonotype: No antigen is known for it.

Findings and limits, study-wide: Ex vivo, HLA-C-restricted CMV-specific TCR beta clonotypes prevailed over the rest of the response. CMV carriers with the relevant HLA were identified by cumulative public TCR beta family frequency.

The CDR3 consists of 16 residues. From germline, CDR1 is ENHRY and CDR2 SYGVKD. V lost 4 bases, J lost 2 bases, and 17 bases lay in between. TCRdb analysed the reads with MiXCR anew, one entry per CDR3 protein. Among about 130,000 distinct CDR3 sequences listed, 7% to 9.5% were seen once. This chain uses TRBV10-3 with TRBJ1-2, with a possible D match to TRBD1 (6 bases). The sequence was collected from a human donor in good health (CMV status not recorded). Some clones in this sample may be carry-over from other donors' samples. The sequenced sample was PBMCs. CDR3 region: CAISGQSDSRNYGYTF. CDR3 nucleotides: TGTGCCATCAGTGGCCAGTCGGACAGCCGAAACTATGGCTACACCTTC.